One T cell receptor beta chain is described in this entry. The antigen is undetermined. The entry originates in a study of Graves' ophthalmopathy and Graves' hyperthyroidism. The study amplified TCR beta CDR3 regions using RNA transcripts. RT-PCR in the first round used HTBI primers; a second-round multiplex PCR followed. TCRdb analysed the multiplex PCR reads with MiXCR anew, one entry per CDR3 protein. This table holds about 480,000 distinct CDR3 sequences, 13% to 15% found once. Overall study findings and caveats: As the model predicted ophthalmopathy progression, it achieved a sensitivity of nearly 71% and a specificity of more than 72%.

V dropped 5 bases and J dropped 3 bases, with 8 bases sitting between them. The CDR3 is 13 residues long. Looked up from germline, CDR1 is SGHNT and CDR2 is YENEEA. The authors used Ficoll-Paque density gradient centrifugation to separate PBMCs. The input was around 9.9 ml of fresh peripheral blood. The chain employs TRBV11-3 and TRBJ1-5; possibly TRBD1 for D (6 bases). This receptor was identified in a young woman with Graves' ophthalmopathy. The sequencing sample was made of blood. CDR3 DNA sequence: TGTGCCAGCAGCATGGGACACAATCAGCCCCAGCATTTT. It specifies CASSMGHNQPQHF.